Each of the 32 T cell receptor beta chains below was sequenced from the same sample in a study of cytomegalovirus exposure and HLA in healthy donors. Use of 60 Vbeta and 13 Jbeta primers characterized the PCR. Here immunoSEQ multiplex PCR was the method, and the copy in TCRdb shows in-frame clones only, minus some. Of roughly 130,000 clones listed, about 73% are singletons. Sequencing used PBMCs. The source is a woman between 40 and 55 years old in good health and CMV-seropositive.

This chain links TRBV7-2 with TRBJ2-5, with 7 positions matching TRBD1. TRBJ2-7 matches the DNA end more closely, so the J call is doubtful. This CDR3 is built from 16 residues. CDR1 is SGHTA and CDR2 is FQGNSA in the germline V gene. The CDR3: CASSLARAGGGGEQYF. CDR3 nucleotide sequence: TGTGCCAGCAGCTTAGCGCGGGCAGGGGGTGGGGGCGAGCAGTACTTC.

The chain combines TRBV30 with TRBJ1-5; D possibly corresponds to TRBD1 (5 bases). From germline, CDR1 is GTSNPN and CDR2 SVGIG (reference sequence). V lost 2 bases and J 5 bases, leaving 10 bases between the germline ends. This CDR3 has 13 amino acids. The CDR3 loop reads CAWSPGGDQPQHF. The CDR3 nucleotides are TGTGCCTGGAGTCCCGGGGGGGATCAGCCCCAGCATTTT.

This clone came up a few times. V usage is TRBV10-3 and J usage is TRBJ1-2; D is undetermined. Germline CDR1 is ENHRY and CDR2 is SYGVKD. Trimming removed 6 bases from V and 3 bases from J, with 11 bases in between. The CDR3 totals 13 residues. CDR3 region: CAISRAGDYGYTF. CDR3 nucleotides: TGTGCCATCAGCCGAGCTGGAGACTATGGCTACACCTTC.

The chain employs TRBV19 and TRBJ1-1; D is undetermined. This CDR3 comprises 13 residues. Germline CDR1 is LNHDA and CDR2 is SQIVND (reference sequence). V lost 6 bases and J 1 base, leaving 9 bases between the germline ends. In DNA form, the CDR3 reads TGTGCCAGTAGGGCACAATCGAACACTGAAGCTTTCTTT. Amino acid sequence: CASRAQSNTEAFF.

The chain employs TRBV28 and TRBJ1-1; 7 nucleotides line up with TRBD1. The germline gives CDR1 MDHEN, CDR2 SYDVKM. Germline trimming cut 7 bases from V and 1 base from J; bases unmatched to any gene: 9. The CDR3 is made up of 15 amino acids. The CDR3 is CASKPRGQTNTEAFF. The DNA of the CDR3 is TGTGCCAGCAAACCTCGGGGACAGACGAACACTGAAGCTTTCTTT.

The chain carries TRBV5-5 and TRBJ1-1; possibly TRBD1 for D (5 bases). Germline CDR1 reads SGHKS; CDR2 reads YYEKEE (reference sequence). The CDR3 sequence is 16 residues long. V shed 0 bases and J shed 1 base, with 13 bases lying between them. The CDR3 coding sequence is TGTGCCAGCAGCTTGGGTCACAGGACGGGGAACACTGAAGCTTTCTTT. Protein product: CASSLGHRTGNTEAFF.

This clone was seen a few times. This chain joins TRBV5-6 and TRBJ1-4; D not resolved. V was cut by 0 bases and J by 0 bases, with 9 bases left in between. The CDR3 totals 16 residues. The germline CDR1 and CDR2 sequences are SGHDT and YYEEEE. CDR3 protein: CASSLVGGATNEKLFF. The CDR3, as DNA: TGTGCCAGCAGCTTGGTTGGCGGTGCAACTAATGAAAAACTGTTTTTT.

In this sample, this clone turned up a few times. The CDR3 is CASSLGDSTTDTQYF. DNA of the CDR3: TGTGCCAGCAGCTTAGGCGACTCCACCACAGATACGCAGTATTTT. The genes are TRBV11-2 and TRBJ2-3, with D hard to call. The CDR3 loop spans 15 amino acids. CDR1 is SGHAT and CDR2 is FQNNGV in the germline V gene. The V end was cut by 1 base, the J end by 2 bases, with 10 bases between.

This clone has just a few counts. This chain links TRBV29-1 with TRBJ2-3; 10 bases fit TRBD2. Germline trimming cut 8 bases from V and 0 bases from J; bases unmatched to any gene: 8. Germline lookup yields CDR1 SQVTM and CDR2 ANQGSEA. The CDR3 covers 15 residues. The CDR3 DNA follows: TGCAGCTTATCTCCTAGCGGGGGCAGCACAGATACGCAGTATTTT. Translated, it gives CSLSPSGGSTDTQYF.

This chain uses TRBV11-1 with TRBJ2-1; 11 nucleotides match TRBD2. The CDR3 is 17 amino acids. CDR1 is SGHAT and CDR2 is FQDESV in the germline V gene (reference sequence). Trimming removed 5 bases from V and 7 bases from J; junction bases left unmatched: 13. The CDR3 DNA is TGTGCCAGCAGCGTGACACCGATAGCGGGGGGGCAAAATGAGCAGTTCTTC. Protein product: CASSVTPIAGGQNEQFF.

CDR3 sequence: CASSTGGQETQYF. The CDR3 bases are TGCGCCAGCTCGACCGGGGGCCAAGAGACCCAGTACTTC. The chain uses TRBV5-1 and TRBJ2-5; possible D gene TRBD2, 6 bases. The germline V gene has CDR1 SGHRS and CDR2 YFSETQ. This CDR3 region has 13 residues. V was clipped by 7 bases and J by 1 base, with 11 bases between them.

V usage is TRBV28 and J usage is TRBJ2-7; TRBD1 agrees at 8 bases. V was clipped by 6 bases and J by 5 bases; unmatched bases: 12. The CDR3 consists of 15 residues. Germline assignment: CDR1 MDHEN and CDR2 SYDVKM. The CDR3 region has the DNA TGTGCCAGCAGCTTAATTGGACAGGGAACCGACGAGCAGTACTTC. Translated, it gives CASSLIGQGTDEQYF.

The chain recombines TRBV4-2 with TRBJ2-7, with 12 bases aligning to TRBD2. The CDR3 sequence is 16 residues long. V shed 1 base, J shed 2 bases, and the junction held 3 bases outside the gene matches. Looked up from germline, CDR1 is LGHNA and CDR2 is YNFKEQ. The CDR3 region has the DNA TGTGCCAGCAGCCAAGTAACTAGCGGGGGGCCCTACGAGCAGTACTTC. This gives the protein CASSQVTSGGPYEQYF.

This clone was picked up a small number of times. This chain connects TRBV5-1 to TRBJ1-2; D remains ambiguous. Germline lookup yields CDR1 SGHRS and CDR2 YFSETQ. This CDR3 spans 13 amino acids. The ends were cut back, 0 bases at V and 3 bases at J, with 6 bases in the middle. The CDR3 nucleotides read TGCGCCAGCAGCTTGGTCCAGGACTATGGCTACACCTTC. Its translation is CASSLVQDYGYTF.

This clone was recorded once. The chain combines TRBV9 with TRBJ2-3; D is possibly TRBD2 (5 bases). This CDR3 is 13 amino acids long. Germline V lookup: CDR1 SGDLS, CDR2 YYNGEE. Trimming pared 2 bases from V and 6 bases from J, leaving 10 bases between. CDR3 sequence (DNA): TGTGCCAGCAGCGTCCGCCCGGGGGATACGCAGTATTTT. Translation: CASSVRPGDTQYF.

This chain joins TRBV20-1 and TRBJ1-1; no firm D call. The V gene lost 3 bases and the J gene lost 8 bases, with 10 bases spanning the gap. The CDR3 is made up of 11 amino acids. CDR1 is DFQATT, CDR2 SNEGSKA, per germline (reference sequence). Here the CDR3 DNA reads TGCAGTGCTAGGAGGGCAGGCGAAGCTTTCTTT. It specifies CSARRAGEAFF.

The rearrangement links TRBV5-6 to TRBJ1-2; D possibly corresponds to TRBD1 (5 bases). With 0 bases removed from V and 4 bases from J, the gap between germline ends came to 10 bases. The germline V gene encodes CDR1 SGHDT and CDR2 YYEEEE. The CDR3 sequence is 14 residues long. Written as DNA, the CDR3 is TGTGCCAGCAGCTTGGATGGGGCGCCCTATGGCTACACCTTC. It specifies CASSLDGAPYGYTF. Combining the CDR3 with reference TRBV5-6 and TRBJ1-2 gives the whole variable domain DAGVTQSPTHLIKTRGQQVTLRCSPKSGHDTVSWYQQALGQGPQFIFQYYEEEERQRGNFPDRFSGHQFPNYSSELNVNALLLGDSALYLCASSLDGAPYGYTFGSGTRLTVV.

This chain joins TRBV19 and TRBJ2-5; 11 nucleotides align to TRBD2. The J call is in doubt because the DNA end fits TRBJ2-7 better. Germline lookup yields CDR1 LNHDA and CDR2 SQIVND (reference sequence). The CDR3 is made up of 13 amino acids. CDR3 bases: TGTGCCAGTGGTCGACTAGCGGGGAACGAGCAGTACTTC. Its translation is CASGRLAGNEQYF.

The gene calls are TRBV19 and TRBJ2-1; TRBD1 might be the D (6 bases). With 7 bases removed from V and 2 bases from J, the gap between germline ends came to 9 bases. This CDR3 has 13 residues. Germline V gene sequence: CDR1 LNHDA, CDR2 SQIVND (reference sequence). The CDR3 region has the DNA TGTGCCAGTACCAGGACAGCCTACAATGAGCAGTTCTTC. Translation: CASTRTAYNEQFF.

The chain joins TRBV11-2 to TRBJ2-1; 8 bases align to TRBD2. The trim removed 5 bases at V and 4 bases at J, leaving 7 bases unmatched. CDR3 length equals 15 residues. Germline V lookup: CDR1 SGHAT, CDR2 FQNNGV. The chain's CDR3 is CASSPGLASYNEQFF. The CDR3 DNA reads as TGTGCCAGCAGCCCTGGACTAGCTTCGTACAATGAGCAGTTCTTC.

The V and J genes are TRBV6-5 and TRBJ2-1; D ambiguous. Germline assignment: CDR1 MNHEY and CDR2 SVGAGI. The V end lost 3 bases, the J end lost 4 bases, and 16 bases lay between the germline ends. The length of the CDR3 is 16 residues. CDR3 coding DNA: TGTGCCAGCAGTTATAATGGGCCTCGAGCATACAATGAGCAGTTCTTC. Protein sequence: CASSYNGPRAYNEQFF.

As concerns this clone: Its ends do not fully match the called genes, so a read error is possible. The genes are TRBV6-1 and TRBJ2-5, with a weak D call TRBD1 (5 bases). This CDR3 contains 12 residues. Germline assignment: CDR1 MNHNS and CDR2 SASEGT. For the CDR3, the DNA is TGTGCCAGCAGTGAACATTCGGACAAACGGCACTTC. Its translation: CASSEHSDKRHF.

This clone was counted a single time. The chain employs TRBV30 and TRBJ1-1; D not resolved. V was clipped by 1 base and J by 5 bases, with 14 bases between them. The V gene's germline CDR1 is GTSNPN and CDR2 SVGIG (reference sequence). The CDR3 has 14 amino acids. The CDR3 DNA reads TGTGCCTGGAGTGACCCCTCCAGAGGGACTGAAGCTTTCTTT. Protein sequence: CAWSDPSRGTEAFF. The entire variable domain, with the rest obtained from reference TRBV30 and TRBJ1-1, is as follows: SQTIHQWPATLVQPVGSPLSLECTVEGTSNPNLYWYRQAAGRGLQLLFYSVGIGQISSEVPQNLSASRPQDRQFILSSKKLLLSDSGFYLCAWSDPSRGTEAFFGQGTRLTVV.

The chain combines TRBV7-6 with TRBJ2-1, with 10 bases matching TRBD2. This CDR3 is 15 amino acids long. V was pared by 5 bases and J by 4 bases, with 5 bases of the junction left unmatched. Germline CDR1 and CDR2: SGHVS and FNYEAQ. CDR3 loop: CASSRGLAEYNEQFF. DNA of the CDR3: TGTGCCAGCAGCCGAGGACTAGCGGAATACAATGAGCAGTTCTTC.

V usage is TRBV21-1 and J usage is TRBJ1-2; TRBD1, the table's D call, was not compared with the DNA. TRBV21-1 is termed a pseudogene. This CDR3 has 17 amino acids. The CDR3 nucleotides read TGTGCCAGCAGCAAACCTCTCTGGGACAGAGCTAACTATGGCTACACCTTC. Amino acid sequence: CASSKPLWDRANYGYTF.

J is TRBJ2-3 and V is TRBV7-2, with TRBD2 matching 11 bases. V was clipped by 5 bases and J by 5 bases; unmatched bases: 9. The germline V gene has CDR1 SGHTA and CDR2 FQGNSA. The CDR3 extends over 16 amino acids. The CDR3 sequence is CASSIIAGGPGDTQYF. In DNA, the CDR3 is TGTGCCAGCAGCATTATAGCGGGGGGGCCTGGAGATACGCAGTATTTT.

This chain connects TRBV6-6 to TRBJ2-7; 12 bases map to TRBD1. Germline CDR1 MNHNY, CDR2 SVGAGI (reference sequence). J gave up 6 bases and V 2 bases, and 8 bases lay outside the gene matches. The CDR3 covers 16 residues. CDR3 loop: CASSYRGTGGLGEQYF. The CDR3, as DNA: TGTGCCAGCAGTTACAGAGGGACAGGGGGCTTGGGCGAGCAGTACTTC.

The rearrangement joins TRBV7-2 to TRBJ2-1, with D perhaps TRBD2 (6 bases). This CDR3 has 15 amino acids. Deletions cut 3 bases from V and 2 bases from J, with 11 bases between. CDR1 and CDR2 from the germline V gene are SGHTA and FQGNSA. CDR3: CASSFRDWTYNEQFF. In nucleotides, the CDR3 is TGTGCCAGCAGCTTTCGGGACTGGACCTACAATGAGCAGTTCTTC.

V and J are TRBV4-3 and TRBJ2-6; 7 positions match TRBD1. This CDR3 comprises 15 residues. Losses at the gene ends were 4 bases for V and 2 bases for J; bases not matched to a gene: 2. Per germline, CDR1 LGHNA and CDR2 YSLEER. The CDR3 reads CASSPGGAGANVLTF. The CDR3 bases are TGCGCCAGCAGCCCAGGGGGAGCTGGGGCCAACGTCCTGACTTTC.

V and J are TRBV19 and TRBJ1-2, with 8 bases identical to TRBD1. The germline gives CDR1 LNHDA, CDR2 SQIVND (reference sequence). There are 15 residues in the CDR3. J lost 7 bases, V lost 6 bases, and 13 bases had no gene match. For the CDR3, the DNA is TGTGCCAGTAGGATTGAGACAGGGGAGGTATCTGGCTACACCTTC. Its protein is CASRIETGEVSGYTF.

This chain joins TRBV18 and TRBJ2-1; possibly TRBD1 for D (6 bases). The CDR3 runs 13 residues. Germline lookup yields CDR1 KGHSH and CDR2 LQKENI. The germline V and J ends were trimmed by 3 bases and 6 bases, with 9 bases remaining between them. Here the CDR3 reads CASSPGQINEQFF. CDR3 bases: TGTGCCAGCTCACCCGGACAGATCAATGAGCAGTTCTTC.

The V call is TRBV7-2, the J call TRBJ1-3; weak D call: TRBD1 (5 bases). Trimming stripped 6 bases from V and 2 bases from J, with 17 bases between. The CDR3 contains 16 residues. CDR1 and CDR2 from the germline V gene are SGHTA and FQGNSA. DNA for the CDR3: TGTGCCAGCAGTAGCCGACAGACTTACACTGGAAACACCATATATTTT. This encodes CASSSRQTYTGNTIYF.